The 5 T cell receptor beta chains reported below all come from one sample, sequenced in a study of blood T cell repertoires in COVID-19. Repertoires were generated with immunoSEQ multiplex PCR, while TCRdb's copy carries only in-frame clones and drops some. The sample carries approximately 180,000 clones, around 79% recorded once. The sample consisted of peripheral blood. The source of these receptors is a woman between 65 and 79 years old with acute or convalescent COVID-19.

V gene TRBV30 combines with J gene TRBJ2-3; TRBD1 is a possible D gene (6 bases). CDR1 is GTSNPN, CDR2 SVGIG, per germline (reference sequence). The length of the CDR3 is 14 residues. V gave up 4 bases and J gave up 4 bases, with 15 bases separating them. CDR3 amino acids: CAWKHRVGSDTQYF. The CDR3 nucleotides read TGTGCCTGGAAGCACAGGGTAGGTTCAGATACGCAGTATTTT.

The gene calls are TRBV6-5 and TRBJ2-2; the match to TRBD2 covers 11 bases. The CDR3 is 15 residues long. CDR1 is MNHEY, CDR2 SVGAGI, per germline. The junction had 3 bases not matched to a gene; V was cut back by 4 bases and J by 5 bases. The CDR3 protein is CASSLSSGRTGELFF. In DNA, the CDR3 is TGTGCCAGCAGTTTATCTAGCGGGAGGACCGGGGAGCTGTTTTTT.

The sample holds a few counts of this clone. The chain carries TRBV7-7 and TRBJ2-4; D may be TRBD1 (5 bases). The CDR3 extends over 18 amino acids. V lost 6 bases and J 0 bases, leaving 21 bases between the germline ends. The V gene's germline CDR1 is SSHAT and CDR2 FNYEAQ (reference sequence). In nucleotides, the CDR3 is TGTGCCAGCAGACTGACGCTACAGGCGAACCTAGCCAAAAACATTCAGTACTTC. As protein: CASRLTLQANLAKNIQYF. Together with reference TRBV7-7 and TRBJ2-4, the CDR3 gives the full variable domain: GAGVSQSPRYKVTKRGQDVTLRCDPISSHATLYWYQQALGQGPEFLTYFNYEAQPDKSGLPSDRFSAERPEGSISTLTIQRTEQRDSAMYRCASRLTLQANLAKNIQYFGAGTRLSVL.

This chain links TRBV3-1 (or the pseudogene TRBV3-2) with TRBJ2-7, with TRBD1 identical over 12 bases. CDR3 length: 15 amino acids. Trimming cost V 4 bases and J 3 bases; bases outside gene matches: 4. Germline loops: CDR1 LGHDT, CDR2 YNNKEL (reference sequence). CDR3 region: CASSRGTGGLYEQYF. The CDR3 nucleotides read TGTGCCAGCAGCCGCGGGACAGGGGGCCTCTACGAGCAGTACTTC.

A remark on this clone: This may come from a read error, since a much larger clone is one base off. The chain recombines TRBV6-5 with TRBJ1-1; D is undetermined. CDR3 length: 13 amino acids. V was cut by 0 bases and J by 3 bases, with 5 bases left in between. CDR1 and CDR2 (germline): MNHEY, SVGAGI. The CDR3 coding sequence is TGTGCCAGCAGTTACTCGCGGCACACTGAAGCTTTCTTT. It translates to CASSYSRHTEAFF.